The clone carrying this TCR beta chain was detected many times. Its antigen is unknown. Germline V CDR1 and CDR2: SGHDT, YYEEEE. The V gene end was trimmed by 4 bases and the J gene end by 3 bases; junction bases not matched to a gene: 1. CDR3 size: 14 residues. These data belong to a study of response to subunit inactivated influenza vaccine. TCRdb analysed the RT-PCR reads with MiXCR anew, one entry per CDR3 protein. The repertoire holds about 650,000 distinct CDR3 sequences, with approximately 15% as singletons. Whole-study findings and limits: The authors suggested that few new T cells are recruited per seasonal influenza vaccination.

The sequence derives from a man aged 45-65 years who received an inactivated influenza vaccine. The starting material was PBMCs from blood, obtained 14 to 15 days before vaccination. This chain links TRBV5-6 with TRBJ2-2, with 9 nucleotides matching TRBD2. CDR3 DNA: TGTGCCAGCAGCCTAGCGGGGCACACCGGGGAGCTGTTTTTT. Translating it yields CASSLAGHTGELFF.